This is a list of T cell receptor beta chains from one sample in a study of blood T cells in healthy people across ages. TCRdb processed the 5' RACE reads anew with MiXCR; each CDR3 protein has one entry. Among roughly 680,000 distinct CDR3 sequences listed, about 51% were seen once. The sequenced sample consisted of blood. These receptors were taken from a woman older than 75 in good health. Both conserved end residues are part of each CDR3. Only part of the rows carry a size: once, few, many, or a class if the clone is expanded.

v_call	clone_size	j_call	cdr3_aa
TRBV20-1	NA	NA	CSALYGWETQYF
TRBV5-1	once	TRBJ2-1	CASSSNRDYNEQFF
TRBV5-1	NA	TRBJ2-1	CANSLLMSPSGPPSEQFF
TRBV7-3	NA	TRBJ2-2	CASSTKNTGELFF
TRBV5-1	many	TRBJ1-2	CASSFYDRGHSGYTF
TRBV28	NA	TRBJ1-5	CASSSTGTVNQPQHF
TRBV4-1	many	TRBJ2-5	CASSQDHFSGETQYF
TRBV21-1	NA	TRBJ2-1	CASSNYEPGQGIYNEQFF
TRBV5-1	NA	TRBJ1-2	CASSLEHIYGYTF
TRBV3-1	few	TRBJ2-7	CASSQEATSGNYEQYF
TRBV7-2	NA	TRBJ2-3	CASNFSGSQYF
TRBV20-1	NA	TRBJ2-1	CSARKIAGISSYNEQFF
TRBV27	many	TRBJ1-4	CASSLVAGLGEKLFF
TRBV21-1	NA	TRBJ2-3	CASSKGGLSDTQYF
TRBV3-1	many	TRBJ2-2	CASSQGGTGELFF
TRBV4-2	NA	TRBJ1-1	CASSQDSLGQMNTEAFF
TRBV18	few	TRBJ2-5	CASASEFRQETQYF
TRBV12-3/TRBV12-4	NA	TRBJ2-5	CASSPSGGGGNEQYF
TRBV4-2	NA	TRBJ2-1	CASSLTRQGEQFF
TRBV5-1	NA	TRBJ2-7	CASSLLPDSPGYEQYF
TRBV6-6	NA	TRBJ1-1	CASTNPNPEAFF
TRBV7-2	few	TRBJ2-3	CASSYTGHHTDTQYF
TRBV4-1	NA	TRBJ1-4	CASSQGASEKLFF
TRBV4-1	many	TRBJ2-7	CASSHRLAATYEQYF
TRBV29-1	NA	TRBJ2-3	CSVGGGQGFDTQYF
TRBV5-1	NA	TRBJ1-1	CASSLPNTEAFF
TRBV2	NA	TRBJ1-2	CASRQIYGYTF
TRBV7-6	few	TRBJ2-7	CASSLGTVAGGTRLYEQYF
TRBV6-5	NA	TRBJ1-1	CASSYGSGDTEAFF
TRBV9	few	TRBJ1-6	CASSREGSPLHF
TRBV20-1	few	TRBJ2-1	CSARPGLGDGGEQFF
TRBV20-1	many	TRBJ2-1	CSASQTSGRGYEQFF